The following is a T cell receptor (beta chain) sequence with its context. Looked up from germline, CDR1 is MNHNY and CDR2 is SVGAGI (reference sequence). V lost 0 bases, J lost 7 bases, and 6 bases lay in between. The CDR3 covers 12 residues. This entry comes from a study of cytomegalovirus exposure and HLA in healthy donors. Vbeta (60) and Jbeta (13) primers were used in the PCR. TCRdb keeps only in-frame clones here, not all; method: immunoSEQ multiplex PCR. The data show more than 80,000 clones, 70% to 80% seen once. The material sequenced was PBMCs. The TCR was taken from a female donor in good health and CMV-seronegative. The chain combines TRBV6-6 with TRBJ1-1; TRBD1 is a possible D gene (6 bases). CDR3 coding DNA: TGTGCCAGCAGTTACTCGACAGGTGAAGCTTTCTTT. The encoded protein is CASSYSTGEAFF.